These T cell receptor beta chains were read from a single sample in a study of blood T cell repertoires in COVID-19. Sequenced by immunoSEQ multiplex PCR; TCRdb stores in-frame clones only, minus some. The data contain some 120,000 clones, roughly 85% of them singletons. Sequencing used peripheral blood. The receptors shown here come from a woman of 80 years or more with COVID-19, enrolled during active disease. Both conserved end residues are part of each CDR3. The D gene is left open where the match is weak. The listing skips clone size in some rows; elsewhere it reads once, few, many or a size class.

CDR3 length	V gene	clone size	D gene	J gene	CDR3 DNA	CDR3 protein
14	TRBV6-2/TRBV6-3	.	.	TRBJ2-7	TGTGCCAGCAGTTACTCTCTACAGAGAAACGAGCAGTACTTC	CASSYSLQRNEQYF
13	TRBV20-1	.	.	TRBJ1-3	TGCAGTGCTAGTGGAACAGGGGGAAACACCATATATTTT	CSASGTGGNTIYF
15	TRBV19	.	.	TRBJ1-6	TGTGCCAGTAGTATTGGCCCGGGAGGGAATTCACCCCTCCACTTT	CASSIGPGGNSPLHF
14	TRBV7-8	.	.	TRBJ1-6	TGTGCCAGCAGCTTAGGCCAGGGAGGATCACCCCTCCACTTT	CASSLGQGGSPLHF
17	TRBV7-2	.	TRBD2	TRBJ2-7	TGTGCCAGCAGCCTTGGGACTAGCGGGACCTTCGCCTACGAGCAGTACTTC	CASSLGTSGTFAYEQYF
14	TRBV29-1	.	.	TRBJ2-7	TGCAGCTTTATAAGCGGGCTCGGGTCCTACGAGCAGTACTTC	CSFISGLGSYEQYF
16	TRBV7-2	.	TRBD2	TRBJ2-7	TGTGCCAGCAGCCTCGAGTTCGGGGGGGGAGCCTACGAGCAGTACTTC	CASSLEFGGGAYEQYF
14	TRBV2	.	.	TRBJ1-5	TGTGCCAGCAGGGAGGGACCGCTTTATCAGCCCCAGCATTTT	CASREGPLYQPQHF
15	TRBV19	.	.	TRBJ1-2	TGTGCCAGCCTGACCGACGGAGGATTTGACTATGGCTACACCTTC	CASLTDGGFDYGYTF
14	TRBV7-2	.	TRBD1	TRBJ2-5	TGTGCCAGCAGCCCCCAACCCCAGGGACAGGTCCCCGACTTC	CASSPQPQGQVPDF
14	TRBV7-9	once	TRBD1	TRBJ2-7	TGTGCCAGCACCCTCACCGGGACAGGCGGGGAGCAGTACTTC	CASTLTGTGGEQYF
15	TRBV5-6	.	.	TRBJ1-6	TGTGCCAGCAGCTTGGGCAGGGGCCCTAATTCACCCCTCCACTTT	CASSLGRGPNSPLHF
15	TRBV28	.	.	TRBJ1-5	TGTGCCAGCAGGCCTGTCAGGGGTTGGGGTCAGCCCCAGCATTTT	CASRPVRGWGQPQHF
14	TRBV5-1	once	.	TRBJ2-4	TGCGCCAGCAGCCCGGGGTCGAACCAAAACATTCAGTACTTC	CASSPGSNQNIQYF
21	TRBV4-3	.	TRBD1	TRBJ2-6	TGCGCCAGCAGCCAAGTCCCCCACGGACAGGGATCTATTTCTGGGGCCAACGTCCTGACTTTC	CASSQVPHGQGSISGANVLTF
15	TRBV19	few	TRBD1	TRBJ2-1	TGTGCCAGTAGTAACCGACAGGGGATGAGGAATGAGCAGTTCTTC	CASSNRQGMRNEQFF
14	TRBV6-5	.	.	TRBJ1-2	TGTGCCACCACGTCGAGAACGATTAACTATGGCTACACCTTC	CATTSRTINYGYTF
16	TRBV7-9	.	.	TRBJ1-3	TGTGCCAGCAGCTTAATCAACAGGGCCCCTGGAAACACCATATATTTT	CASSLINRAPGNTIYF
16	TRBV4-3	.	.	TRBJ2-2	TGCGCCAGCAGCCAAGATGGGGGCAGGAACACCGGGGAGCTGTTTTTT	CASSQDGGRNTGELFF
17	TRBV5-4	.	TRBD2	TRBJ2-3	TGTGCCAGCAGCCCCTCCGTCGCTAGCGGGGACACAGATACGCAGTATTTT	CASSPSVASGDTDTQYF
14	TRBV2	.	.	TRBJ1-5	TGTGCCAGCAGGGCCTTCCAGGGAAGCCAGCCCCAGCATTTT	CASRAFQGSQPQHF
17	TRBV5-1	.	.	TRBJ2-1	TGCGCCAGCAGCTTGGGGGGCGCAAAGAGTTCCTACAATGAGCAGTTCTTC	CASSLGGAKSSYNEQFF
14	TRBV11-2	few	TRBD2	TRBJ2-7	TGTGCCAGCAGCCAGCATAGCGGGATGGACGAGCAGTACTTC	CASSQHSGMDEQYF
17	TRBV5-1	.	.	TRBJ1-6	TGCGCCAGCAGCGAGGCCGGGGGTGGCTCCTATAATTCACCCCTCCACTTT	CASSEAGGGSYNSPLHF
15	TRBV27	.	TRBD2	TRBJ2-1	TGTGCCAGCAGTTTGGGACTAGCGGTGAGGAATGAGCAGTTCTTC	CASSLGLAVRNEQFF
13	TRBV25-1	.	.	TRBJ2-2	TGTGCCAGCAGTGACAGGCTGACCGGGGAGCTGTTTTTT	CASSDRLTGELFF
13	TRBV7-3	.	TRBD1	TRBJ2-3	TGTGCCAGCAGCTCGACAGGGACAGATACGCAGTATTTT	CASSSTGTDTQYF
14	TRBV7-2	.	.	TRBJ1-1	TGTGCCAGCAGTGCGATTGTTTCAACCACTGAAGCTTTCTTT	CASSAIVSTTEAFF
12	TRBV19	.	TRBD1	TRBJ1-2	TGTGCCAGCTCGACAGGGCTTGCTGGCTACACCTTC	CASSTGLAGYTF
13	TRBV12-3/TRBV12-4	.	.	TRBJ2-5	TGTGCCAGCAGTCCCTACAGGGTAGAGACCCAGTACTTC	CASSPYRVETQYF
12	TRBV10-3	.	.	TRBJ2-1	TGTGCCATCAGCTACAGGGTCGATGAGCAGTTCTTC	CAISYRVDEQFF
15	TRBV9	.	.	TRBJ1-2	TGTGCCAGCAGCGTAGGACAGAGAGCTAACTATGGCTACACCTTC	CASSVGQRANYGYTF
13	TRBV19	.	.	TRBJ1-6	TGTGCCAGTTCCGGGATAGGGAGTTCACCCCTCCACTTT	CASSGIGSSPLHF
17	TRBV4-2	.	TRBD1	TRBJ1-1	TGTGCCAGCAGCCAACTCCTCGGACAGGGGGGGGACACTGAAGCTTTCTTT	CASSQLLGQGGDTEAFF
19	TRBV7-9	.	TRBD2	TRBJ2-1	TGTGCCAGCAGCTTAGGACTAGCGGGAGGGCCTATTCGGTGGGATGAGCAGTTCTTC	CASSLGLAGGPIRWDEQFF
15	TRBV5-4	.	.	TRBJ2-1	TGTGCCAGCAGCTTTGAGCACGTTAACTACAATGAGCAGTTCTTC	CASSFEHVNYNEQFF
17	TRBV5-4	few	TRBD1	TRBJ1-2	TGTGCCAGCAGCTTGCCGGGACAGGGGAACATAGGCTATGGCTACACCTTC	CASSLPGQGNIGYGYTF
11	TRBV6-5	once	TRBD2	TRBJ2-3	TGTGCCAGCGGGGAGGGGGATACGCAGTATTTT	CASGEGDTQYF
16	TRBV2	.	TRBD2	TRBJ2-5	TGTGCCAGCAGTGATGTTCGACTAGCGGGAGAAGAGACCCAGTACTTC	CASSDVRLAGEETQYF
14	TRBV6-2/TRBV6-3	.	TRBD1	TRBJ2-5	TGTGCCAGCAGCCTCAGACAGGGGCAAGAGACCCAGTACTTC	CASSLRQGQETQYF
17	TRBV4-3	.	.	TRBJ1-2	TGCGCCAGCAGCCAAGATTTAGGGTCCGGAGGGCTCTATGGCTACACCTTC	CASSQDLGSGGLYGYTF